The rows below give T cell receptor beta chains drawn from one sample of a study of Graves' ophthalmopathy and Graves' hyperthyroidism. Each CDR3 protein is one row after TCRdb ran MiXCR on the multiplex PCR reads. In the table there are approximately 330,000 distinct CDR3 sequences, roughly 17% of which are singletons. The specimen was peripheral blood. These receptors were collected from an adult man with Graves' ophthalmopathy. Each CDR3 is given with its conserved first and last residue. D genes are given only for firm matches. Only part of the rows carry a size: once, few, many, or a class if the clone is expanded.

j_gene,v_gene,d_gene,abundance,CDR3nt,CDR3aa
TRBJ1-1,TRBV2,-,many,TGTGCCAGCAGTGAAGCGCTTCAGGGGTCCACTGAAGCTTTCTTT,CASSEALQGSTEAFF
TRBJ2-5,TRBV12-3/TRBV12-4,TRBD2,few,TGTGCCAGCAGGCAGACTAGCGGGGGTCCAGGGGAGACCCAGTACTTC,CASRQTSGGPGETQYF
TRBJ2-7,TRBV29-1,TRBD2,many,TGCAGCGTTGAAACTAGCGGGTACGAGCAGTACTTC,CSVETSGYEQYF
TRBJ1-2,TRBV5-6,TRBD1,many,TGTGCCAGCAGCCGACAGGGAATGGCTGGCTACACCTTC,CASSRQGMAGYTF
TRBJ2-7,TRBV5-1,-,many,TGCGCCAGCAGCTTGGGTATTGTTATCGGGCAAAACTCCTACGAGCAGTACTTC,CASSLGIVIGQNSYEQYF
TRBJ2-7,TRBV29-1,-,many,TGCAGCGTTGGAGGGACACCCTACGAGCAGTACTTC,CSVGGTPYEQYF
TRBJ2-2,TRBV30,-,many,TGTGCCTGGAGTGTTCGACTAGGCACCGGGGAGCTGTTTTTT,CAWSVRLGTGELFF
TRBJ2-5,TRBV6-1,-,-,TGTGCCAGCAGTGAACTGACAGGCCTAGAGACCCAGTACTTC,CASSELTGLETQYF
TRBJ1-6,TRBV5-1,-,many,TGCGCCAGCAGCTTGGGGCAGACAAACTATAATTCACCCCTCCACTTT,CASSLGQTNYNSPLHF
TRBJ2-7,TRBV6-5,TRBD2,many,TGTGCCGGCAGTTACTCGATGGGACCCGGACTAGCGGGTCTCCGCTCCTACGAGCAGTACTTC,CAGSYSMGPGLAGLRSYEQYF
TRBJ2-6,TRBV6-1,-,-,TGTGCCAGCAGTGAATCCCGACCCTCTGGGGCCAACGTCCTGACTTTC,CASSESRPSGANVLTF
TRBJ1-6,TRBV11-2,-,many,TGTGCCAGCAGCCCGGACAGAGGTCACTCCTATAATTCACCCCTCCACTTT,CASSPDRGHSYNSPLHF
TRBJ1-1,TRBV5-1,-,many,TGCGCCAGCAGCTCAGAGAACACTGAAGCTTTCTTT,CASSSENTEAFF
TRBJ1-1,TRBV4-1,-,many,TGCGCCAGCAGCCAAGCGGCCGGCCAGCGAAACACTGAAGCTTTCTTT,CASSQAAGQRNTEAFF
TRBJ2-7,TRBV28,-,-,TGTGCCAGCAGTTTAGAGGGACAAGGCCTCTACGAGCAGTACTTC,CASSLEGQGLYEQYF
TRBJ2-7,TRBV9,-,many,TGTGCCAGCAGCCCCCACTCGGGAGAGCAGTACTTC,CASSPHSGEQYF
TRBJ2-2,TRBV6-2/TRBV6-3,-,many,TGTGCCAGCAATGATCGATGGAACACCGGGGAGCTGTTTTTT,CASNDRWNTGELFF
TRBJ2-5,TRBV10-3,TRBD2,many,TGTGCCATCAGTGACTACCTAGCGGGAGGAGAGACCCAGTACTTC,CAISDYLAGGETQYF
TRBJ2-7,TRBV5-1,TRBD2,many,TGCGCCAGCAGCTTGGACAGCGGGAGGGTCTACGAGCAGTACTTC,CASSLDSGRVYEQYF
TRBJ2-2,TRBV11-3,-,many,TGTGCCAGCAGCCATACAGGGATGTTAATTCAGGGTTTCGCCGGGGAGCTGTTTTTT,CASSHTGMLIQGFAGELFF
TRBJ2-5,TRBV5-1,-,-,TGCGCCAGCAGCCCGGGAGAACTTCAAGAGACCCAGTACTTC,CASSPGELQETQYF
TRBJ2-7,TRBV29-1,TRBD1,many,TGCAGCGCCATCCGGGACAGGGGCTACGAGCAGTACTTC,CSAIRDRGYEQYF
TRBJ1-1,TRBV6-5,-,many,TGTGCCACCAGATATGGGGGGACCACTGAAGCTTTCTTT,CATRYGGTTEAFF
TRBJ1-5,TRBV11-2,-,many,TGTGCCAGCAGCTTAGGGGACGGAGCTAAGCTGCCCCAGCATTTT,CASSLGDGAKLPQHF
TRBJ1-6,TRBV12-3/TRBV12-4,TRBD1,-,TGTGCCAGCAGGTTCGGGACAGAATTTTCACCCCTCCACTTT,CASRFGTEFSPLHF
TRBJ2-5,TRBV20-1,TRBD2,many,TGCAGTGCTAGACTAGCGGGGGGTTGGGAGACCCAGTACTTC,CSARLAGGWETQYF
TRBJ2-7,TRBV9,-,many,TGTGCCAGCAGCGTAGCCAGGGCTGGCGAGCAGTACTTC,CASSVARAGEQYF
TRBJ1-1,TRBV20-1,-,many,TGCAGTCCAGGCGATTGGGACACTGAAGCTTTCTTT,CSPGDWDTEAFF
TRBJ2-5,TRBV19,TRBD1,many,TGTGCCAGTAGTTCTCAACAGGGGGACGAGACCCAGTACTTC,CASSSQQGDETQYF
TRBJ1-1,TRBV28,-,many,TGTGCCACCGAAGACAGTCTGAACACTGAAGCTTTCTTT,CATEDSLNTEAFF
TRBJ2-2,TRBV5-1,TRBD1,-,TGCGCCAGCAGCCCGGGACAGGGGCCCACCGGGGAGCTGTTTTTT,CASSPGQGPTGELFF
TRBJ1-1,TRBV19,-,many,TGTGCCAGTAGTCCGCGGACAGCTTTTGGAACTGAAGCTTTCTTT,CASSPRTAFGTEAFF